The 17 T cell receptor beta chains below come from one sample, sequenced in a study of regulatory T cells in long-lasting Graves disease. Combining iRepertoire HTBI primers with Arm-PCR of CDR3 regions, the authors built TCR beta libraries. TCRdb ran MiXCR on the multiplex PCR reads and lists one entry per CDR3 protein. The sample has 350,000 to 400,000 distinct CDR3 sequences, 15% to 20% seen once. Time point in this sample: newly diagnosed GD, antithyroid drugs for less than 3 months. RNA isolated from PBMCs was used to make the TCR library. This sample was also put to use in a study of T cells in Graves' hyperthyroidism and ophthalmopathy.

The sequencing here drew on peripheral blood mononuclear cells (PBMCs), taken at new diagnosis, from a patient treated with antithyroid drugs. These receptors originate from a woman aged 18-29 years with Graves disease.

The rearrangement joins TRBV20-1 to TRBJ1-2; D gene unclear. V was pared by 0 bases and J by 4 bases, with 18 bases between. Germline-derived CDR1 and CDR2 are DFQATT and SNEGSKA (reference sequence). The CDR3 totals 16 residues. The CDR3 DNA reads TGCAGTGCTAGAGATTTCGCGCAGCCGGCGCTCTATGGCTACACCTTC. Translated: CSARDFAQPALYGYTF.

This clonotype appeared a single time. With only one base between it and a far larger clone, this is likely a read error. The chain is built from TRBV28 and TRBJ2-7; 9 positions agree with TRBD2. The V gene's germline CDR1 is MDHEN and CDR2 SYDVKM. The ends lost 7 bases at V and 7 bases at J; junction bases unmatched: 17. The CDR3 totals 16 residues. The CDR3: CASTTGAAGGPNEQYF. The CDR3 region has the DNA TGTGCCAGCACCACAGGGGCAGCGGGGGGTCCTAATGAGCAGTACTTC.

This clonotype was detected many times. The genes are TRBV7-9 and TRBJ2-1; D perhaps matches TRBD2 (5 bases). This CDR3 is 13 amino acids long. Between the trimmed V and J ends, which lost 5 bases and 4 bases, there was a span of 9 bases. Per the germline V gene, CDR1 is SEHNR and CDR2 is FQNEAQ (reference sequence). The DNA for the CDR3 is TGTGCCAGCAGCCCAATAGCGTACAATGAGCAGTTCTTC. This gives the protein CASSPIAYNEQFF. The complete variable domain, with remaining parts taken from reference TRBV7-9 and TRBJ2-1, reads DTGVSQNPRHKITKRGQNVTFRCDPISEHNRLYWYRQTLGQGPEFLTYFQNEAQLEKSRLLSDRFSAERPKGSFSTLEIQRTEQGDSAMYLCASSPIAYNEQFFGPGTRLTVL.

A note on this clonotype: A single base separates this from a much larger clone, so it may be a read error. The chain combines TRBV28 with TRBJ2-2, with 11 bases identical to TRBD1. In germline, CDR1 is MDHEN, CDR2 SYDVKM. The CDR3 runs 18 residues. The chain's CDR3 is CASSSLGQGAWDTGGLFF. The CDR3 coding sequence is TGTGCCAGCAGCTCCCTTGGACAGGGGGCATGGGACACCGGGGGGCTGTTTTTT. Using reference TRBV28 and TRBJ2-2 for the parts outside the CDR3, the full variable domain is DVKVTQSSRYLVKRTGEKVFLECVQDMDHENMFWYRQDPGLGLRLIYFSYDVKMKEKGDIPEGYSVSREKKERFSLILESASTNQTSMYLCASSSLGQGAWDTGGLFFGEGSRLTVL.

The CDR3 here is CASSYRTSGSFEYF. CDR3 sequence (DNA): TGTGCCAGCAGTTACCGGACTAGCGGGAGTTTCGAGTACTTC. V gene TRBV6-2 or TRBV6-3 combines with J gene TRBJ2-7; 13 positions match TRBD2. This CDR3 has 14 residues. Germline loops: CDR1 MNHEY, CDR2 SVGEGT. J gave up 11 bases and V 2 bases, and 6 bases lay outside the gene matches.

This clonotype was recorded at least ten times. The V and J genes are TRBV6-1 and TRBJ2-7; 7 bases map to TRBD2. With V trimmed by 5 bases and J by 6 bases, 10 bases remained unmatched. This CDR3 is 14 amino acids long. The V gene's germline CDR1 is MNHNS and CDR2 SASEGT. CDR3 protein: CASSPRRGGGEQYF. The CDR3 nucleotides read TGTGCCAGCAGTCCCCGCCGCGGGGGTGGCGAGCAGTACTTC.

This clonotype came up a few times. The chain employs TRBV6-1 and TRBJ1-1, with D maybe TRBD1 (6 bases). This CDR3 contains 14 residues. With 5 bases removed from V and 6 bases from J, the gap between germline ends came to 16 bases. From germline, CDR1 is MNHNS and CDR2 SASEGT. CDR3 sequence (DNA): TGTGCCAGCAGTACCGGGGGGCTGGGGCCTGAAGCTTTCTTT. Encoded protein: CASSTGGLGPEAFF.

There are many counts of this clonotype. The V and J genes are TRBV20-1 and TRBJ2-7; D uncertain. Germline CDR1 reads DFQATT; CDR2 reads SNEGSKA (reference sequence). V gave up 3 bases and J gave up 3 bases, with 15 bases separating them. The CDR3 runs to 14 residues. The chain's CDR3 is CSARRQEGFYEQYF. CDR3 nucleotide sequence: TGCAGTGCTAGGCGGCAGGAAGGCTTCTACGAGCAGTACTTC.

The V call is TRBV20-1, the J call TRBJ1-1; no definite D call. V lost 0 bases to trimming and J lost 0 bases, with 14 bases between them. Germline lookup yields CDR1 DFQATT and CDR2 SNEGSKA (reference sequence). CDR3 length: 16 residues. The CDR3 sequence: CSAREPAGQMNTEAFF. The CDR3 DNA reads TGCAGTGCTAGAGAGCCCGCCGGGCAGATGAACACTGAAGCTTTCTTT.

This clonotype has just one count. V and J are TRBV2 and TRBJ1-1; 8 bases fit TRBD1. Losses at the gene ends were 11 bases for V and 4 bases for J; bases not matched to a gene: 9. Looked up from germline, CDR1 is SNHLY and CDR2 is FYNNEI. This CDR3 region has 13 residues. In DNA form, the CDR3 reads TGTGCCTTTCTCTCGGACAGGGCCACTGAAGCTTTCTTT. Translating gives CAFLSDRATEAFF.

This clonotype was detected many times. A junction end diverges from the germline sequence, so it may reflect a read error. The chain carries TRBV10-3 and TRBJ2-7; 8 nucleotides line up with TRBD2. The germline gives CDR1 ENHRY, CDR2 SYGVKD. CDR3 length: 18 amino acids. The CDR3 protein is CASSQPGNSGASSYEQYF. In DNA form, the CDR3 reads TGTGCCAGCAGTCAACCCGGAAATAGCGGGGCCAGCTCCTACGAGCAGTACTTC.

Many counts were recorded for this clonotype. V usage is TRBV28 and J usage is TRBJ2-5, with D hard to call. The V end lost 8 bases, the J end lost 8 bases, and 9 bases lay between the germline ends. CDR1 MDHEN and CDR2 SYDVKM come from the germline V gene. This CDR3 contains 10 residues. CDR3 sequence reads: CASFFDTQYF. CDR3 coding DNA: TGTGCCAGCTTCTTTGATACCCAGTACTTC.

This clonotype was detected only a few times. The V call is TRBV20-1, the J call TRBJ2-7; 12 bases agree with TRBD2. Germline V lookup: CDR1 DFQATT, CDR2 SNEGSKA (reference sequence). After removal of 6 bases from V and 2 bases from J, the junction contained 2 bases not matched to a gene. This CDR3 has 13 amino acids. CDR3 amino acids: CSARTSGTYEQYF. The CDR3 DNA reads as TGCAGTGCACGGACTAGCGGGACCTACGAGCAGTACTTC.

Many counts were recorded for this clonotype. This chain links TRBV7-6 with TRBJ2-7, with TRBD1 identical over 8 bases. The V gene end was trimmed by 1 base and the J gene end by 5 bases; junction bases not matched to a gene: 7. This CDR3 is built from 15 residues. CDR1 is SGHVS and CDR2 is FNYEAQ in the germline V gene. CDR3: CASSLGTGKLNEQYF. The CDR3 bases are TGTGCCAGCAGCTTAGGGACAGGGAAATTGAACGAGCAGTACTTC.

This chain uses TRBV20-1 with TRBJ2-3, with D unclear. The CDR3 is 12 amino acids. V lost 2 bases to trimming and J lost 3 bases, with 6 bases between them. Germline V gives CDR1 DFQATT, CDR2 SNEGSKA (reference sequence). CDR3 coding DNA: TGCAGTGCTAGAATGGGTACAGATACGCAGTATTTT. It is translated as CSARMGTDTQYF.

CDR3 loop: CASRLTPIDNSPLHF. The CDR3, as DNA: TGTGCCAGTAGACTCACCCCAATTGATAATTCACCCCTCCACTTT. The chain has TRBV6-2 or TRBV6-3 and TRBJ1-6; D uncertain. V was clipped by 9 bases and J by 5 bases, with 17 bases between them. The CDR3 is 15 residues long. Germline lookup yields CDR1 MNHEY and CDR2 SVGEGT.

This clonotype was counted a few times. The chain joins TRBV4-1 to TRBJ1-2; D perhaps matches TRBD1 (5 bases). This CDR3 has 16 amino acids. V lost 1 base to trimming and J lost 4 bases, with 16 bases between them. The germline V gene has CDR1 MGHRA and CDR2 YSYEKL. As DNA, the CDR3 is TGCGCCAGCAGCCAAGTGCTGGACACTCTCATCTATGGCTACACCTTC. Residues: CASSQVLDTLIYGYTF.